The present entry profiles one T cell receptor beta chain with its context. Antigen specificity is unknown. Germline CDR1 and CDR2: MGHDK and SYGVNS. The CDR3 loop spans 16 amino acids. Germline trimming cut 1 base from V and 5 bases from J; bases unmatched to any gene: 7. The data were obtained in a study of cytomegalovirus exposure and HLA in healthy donors. Amplification used 60 Vbeta primers and 13 Jbeta primers. Produced via immunoSEQ multiplex PCR; TCRdb's table is partial and in-frame only. Among 110,000 to 150,000 clones, 65% to 85% were seen once, and the ten largest hold about 3.4%. Study results and caveats: Other equally common chains were less clonally expanded than HLA-associated TCR beta chains, a later analysis showed.

The chain recombines TRBV25-1 with TRBJ1-1, with 10 bases aligning to TRBD1. What was sequenced was PBMCs. The clonotype comes from a male donor in good health and CMV-seronegative. CDR3 loop: CASSEWGQGTWTEAFF. Written as DNA, the CDR3 is TGTGCCAGCAGTGAATGGGGACAGGGGACATGGACTGAAGCTTTCTTT.